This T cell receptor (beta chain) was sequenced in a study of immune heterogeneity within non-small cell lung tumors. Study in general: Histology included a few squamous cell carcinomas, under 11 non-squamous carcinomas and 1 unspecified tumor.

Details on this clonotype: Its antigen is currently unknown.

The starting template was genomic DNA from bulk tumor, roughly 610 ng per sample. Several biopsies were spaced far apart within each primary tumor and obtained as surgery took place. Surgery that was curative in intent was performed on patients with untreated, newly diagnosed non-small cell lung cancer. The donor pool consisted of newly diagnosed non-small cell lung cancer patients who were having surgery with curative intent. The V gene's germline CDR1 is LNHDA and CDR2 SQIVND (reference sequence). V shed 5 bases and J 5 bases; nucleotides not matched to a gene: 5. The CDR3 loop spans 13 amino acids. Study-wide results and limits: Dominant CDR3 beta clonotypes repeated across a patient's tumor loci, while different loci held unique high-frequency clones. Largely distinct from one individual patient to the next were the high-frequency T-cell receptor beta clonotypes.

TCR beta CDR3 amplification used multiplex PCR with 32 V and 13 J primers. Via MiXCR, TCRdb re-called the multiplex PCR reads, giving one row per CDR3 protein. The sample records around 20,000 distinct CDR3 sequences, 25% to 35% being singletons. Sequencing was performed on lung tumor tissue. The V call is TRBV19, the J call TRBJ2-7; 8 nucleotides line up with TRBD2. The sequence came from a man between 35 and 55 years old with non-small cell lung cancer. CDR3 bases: TGTGCCAGTAGTCGCTGGACTAGCAACGAGCAGTACTTC. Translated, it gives CASSRWTSNEQYF.